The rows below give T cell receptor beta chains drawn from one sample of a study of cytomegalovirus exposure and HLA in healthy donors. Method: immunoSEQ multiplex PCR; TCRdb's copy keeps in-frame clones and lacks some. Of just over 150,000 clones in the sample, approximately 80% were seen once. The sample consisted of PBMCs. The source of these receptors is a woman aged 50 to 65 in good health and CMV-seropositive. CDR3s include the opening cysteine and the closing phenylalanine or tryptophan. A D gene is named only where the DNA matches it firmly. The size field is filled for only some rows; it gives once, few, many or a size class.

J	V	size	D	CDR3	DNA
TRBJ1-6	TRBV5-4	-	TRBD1	CASSDLDRGNSPLHF	TGTGCCAGCAGCGATCTAGACAGGGGGAATTCACCCCTCCACTTT
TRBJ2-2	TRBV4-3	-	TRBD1	CASSQEDRMSGELFF	TGCGCCAGCAGCCAAGAGGACAGGATGTCCGGGGAGCTGTTTTTT
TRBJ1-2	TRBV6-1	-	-	CASSWRRNGYTF	TGTGCCAGCAGTTGGAGAAGGAACGGCTACACCTTC
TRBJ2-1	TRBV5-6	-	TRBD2	CASRKGLAGGEQFF	TGTGCCAGCAGGAAAGGACTAGCGGGCGGAGAGCAGTTCTTC
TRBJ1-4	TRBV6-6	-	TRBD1	CASSYPTTGSEKLFF	TGTGCCAGCAGTTACCCCACGACAGGGAGTGAAAAACTGTTTTTT
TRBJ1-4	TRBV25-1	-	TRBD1	CASSDRDRVVEKLFF	TGTGCCAGCAGTGACCGGGACAGGGTAGTCGAAAAACTGTTTTTT
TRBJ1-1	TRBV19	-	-	CASSMSPLTEAFF	TGTGCCAGTAGTATGAGCCCGCTCACGGAAGCTTTCTTT
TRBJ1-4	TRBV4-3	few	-	CASSLVEGNEKLFF	TGCGCCAGCAGCCTTGTGGAGGGCAATGAAAAACTGTTTTTT
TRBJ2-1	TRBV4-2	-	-	CASSQTGSNEQFF	TGTGCCAGCAGCCAAACAGGGTCTAATGAGCAGTTCTTC
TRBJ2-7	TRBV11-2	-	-	CASSSTTRTGWQQYF	TGTGCCAGCAGCTCAACGACGAGAACAGGGTGGCAGCAGTACTTC
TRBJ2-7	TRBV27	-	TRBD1	CASSSGQVAEQYF	TGTGCCAGCAGTTCGGGACAGGTAGCCGAGCAGTACTTC
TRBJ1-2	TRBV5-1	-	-	CASSFTRDKGLRSYGYTF	TGCGCCAGCAGCTTTACTCGGGACAAGGGGTTGCGGAGCTATGGCTACACCTTC
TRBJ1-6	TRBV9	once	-	CASSLGGGYSPLHF	TGTGCCAGCAGCCTGGGGGGAGGATATTCACCCCTCCACTTT
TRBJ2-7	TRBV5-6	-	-	CASSGEAYEQYF	TGTGCCAGCAGCGGAGAGGCTTACGAGCAGTACTTC
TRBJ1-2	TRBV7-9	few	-	CASSPSLGETSYGYTF	TGTGCCAGCAGCCCCAGTTTGGGTGAGACTTCTTATGGCTACACCTTC
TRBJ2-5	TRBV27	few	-	CASSQQGLGKTQYF	TGTGCCAGCAGCCAACAGGGTCTGGGGAAGACCCAGTACTTC